A selection of T cell receptor beta chains follows, all from one sample in a study of breast tumors, draining lymph nodes, adjacent tissues. One entry per CDR3 protein results from TCRdb running MiXCR on the multiplex PCR reads. Of under 70,000 distinct CDR3 sequences listed, approximately 45% are singletons. What was sequenced was breast tumor tissue. These receptors were obtained from a female donor with breast cancer. Some clones in this sample may be carry-over from other donors' samples. Both conserved end residues are part of each CDR3. Fields, in order: V gene, J gene, D gene, clone size, CDR3 DNA, CDR3 protein. The D gene is left open where the match is weak. Rows may omit the clone size; those that give it use once, few, many or a size class.

V: TRBV20-1
J: TRBJ2-6
D: -
size: -
DNA: TGCAGTGCAAGAGAGGCGGGAAAGACCAACGTCCTGACTTTC
CDR3: CSAREAGKTNVLTF

V: TRBV27
J: TRBJ1-2
D: -
size: many
DNA: TGTGCCAGCAGCAAAGGGGATAACTATGGCTACACCTTC
CDR3: CASSKGDNYGYTF

V: TRBV20-1
J: TRBJ2-5
D: TRBD1
size: many
DNA: TGCAGTGCTAGACGGACAGGGCGAGAGACCCAGTACTTC
CDR3: CSARRTGRETQYF

V: TRBV7-3
J: TRBJ1-5
D: -
size: -
DNA: TGTGCCAGCAGCGGATCCCGAGGGGGAGGCAATCAGCCCCAGCATTTT
CDR3: CASSGSRGGGNQPQHF

V: TRBV4-1
J: TRBJ2-7
D: TRBD2
size: -
DNA: TGCGCCAGCAGCCCGGGACTAGCGGGGGACTACGAGCAGTACTTC
CDR3: CASSPGLAGDYEQYF

V: TRBV25-1
J: TRBJ1-1
D: -
size: -
DNA: TGTGCCAGCAGTGAATTTGGGGGGATGGACACTGAAGCTTTCTTT
CDR3: CASSEFGGMDTEAFF

V: TRBV18
J: TRBJ2-7
D: -
size: -
DNA: TGTGCCAGCTCACCAGTGGGGGTCCCTTCCTACGAGCAGTACTTC
CDR3: CASSPVGVPSYEQYF

V: TRBV7-6
J: TRBJ1-6
D: -
size: many
DNA: TGTGCCAGCAGCTCGGCGAGCTCCTATAATTCACCCCTCCACTTT
CDR3: CASSSASSYNSPLHF

V: TRBV6-2/TRBV6-3
J: TRBJ2-3
D: TRBD2
size: many
DNA: TGTGCCAGCAGTGCTAGCGGGGCCCCTAGCACAGATACGCAGTATTTT
CDR3: CASSASGAPSTDTQYF

V: TRBV5-6
J: TRBJ2-1
D: -
size: -
DNA: TGTGCCAGCAGCTGGACCCCAGGGATAGGCCTCTACAATGAGCAGTTCTTC
CDR3: CASSWTPGIGLYNEQFF

V: TRBV5-4
J: TRBJ2-2
D: TRBD1
size: -
DNA: TGTGCCAGCAGCGAGTATCGGGACAGGCCGAACACCGGGGAGCTGTTTTTT
CDR3: CASSEYRDRPNTGELFF

V: TRBV19
J: TRBJ1-1
D: -
size: few
DNA: TGTGCCAGTACCCCTTGGGCGGACTCGAACACTGAAGCTTTCTTT
CDR3: CASTPWADSNTEAFF

V: TRBV15
J: TRBJ1-2
D: -
size: many
DNA: TGTGCCACCAGCAGACCCCGCGGGGCCGATGGCTACACCTTC
CDR3: CATSRPRGADGYTF

V: TRBV5-8
J: TRBJ1-2
D: TRBD1
size: medium-sized
DNA: TGTGCCAGCAGCTTGGAGACAGGGGCCACCTATGGCTACACCTTC
CDR3: CASSLETGATYGYTF

V: TRBV10-3
J: TRBJ2-3
D: TRBD2
size: -
DNA: TGTGCCATCAGTGAGTCTAGAGGGACTAGCGGGAGCAATGAGCAGTATTTT
CDR3: CAISESRGTSGSNEQYF

V: TRBV9
J: TRBJ2-3
D: -
size: once
DNA: TGTGCCAGCAGTGCCTCCCGGGAATCTAGCACAGATACGCAGTATTTT
CDR3: CASSASRESSTDTQYF

V: TRBV6-4
J: TRBJ2-3
D: TRBD1
size: many
DNA: TGTGCCAGCAAATTGACAGGGTTTACGACAGATACGCAGTATTTT
CDR3: CASKLTGFTTDTQYF

V: TRBV4-2
J: TRBJ2-7
D: -
size: -
DNA: TGTGCCAGCAGCCAAGAGTTTGGGGCCCCCTACGAGCAGTACTTC
CDR3: CASSQEFGAPYEQYF

V: TRBV5-1
J: TRBJ2-3
D: TRBD1
size: many
DNA: TGCGCCAGCGGGCTACAGGGGTATACAGATACGCAGTATTTT
CDR3: CASGLQGYTDTQYF

V: TRBV6-5
J: TRBJ2-2
D: -
size: -
DNA: TGTGCCAGCAGTCACTCCAACACCGGGGAGCTGTTTTTT
CDR3: CASSHSNTGELFF

V: TRBV20-1
J: TRBJ2-6
D: -
size: many
DNA: TGCAGTGCTACAACCCACGACTCTGGGGCCAACGTCCTGACTTTC
CDR3: CSATTHDSGANVLTF

V: TRBV7-3
J: TRBJ2-5
D: TRBD2
size: -
DNA: TGTGCCAGCAGCTTAACTGGTGGGCGGGAGGAGACCCAGTACTTC
CDR3: CASSLTGGREETQYF

V: TRBV7-9
J: TRBJ1-4
D: TRBD1
size: -
DNA: TGTGCCGGCAGCTTACCAGGGGGTCTGGACGCAACTAATCAAAAACTGTTTTTT
CDR3: CAGSLPGGLDATNQKLFF

V: TRBV19
J: TRBJ1-6
D: -
size: -
DNA: TGTGCCAGTAGTGTCCTGGACGGGAGCTCCTATAACTCACCCCTCCCCTTT
CDR3: CASSVLDGSSYNSPLPF

V: TRBV30
J: TRBJ2-4
D: -
size: few
DNA: TGTGCCTGGGGGCAGGTCGGGAAGAACATTCAGTACTTC
CDR3: CAWGQVGKNIQYF

V: TRBV2
J: TRBJ2-1
D: TRBD2
size: -
DNA: TGTGCCAGCAGTGAACTTCGACTAGCGGGAGGGTCTGAGCAGTTCTTC
CDR3: CASSELRLAGGSEQFF

V: TRBV20-1
J: TRBJ1-2
D: TRBD1
size: -
DNA: TGCAGTGCTAGACAGTTAGAGGGTTGGCAGGGGGGCCGCTATGGCTGCACCTTC
CDR3: CSARQLEGWQGGRYGCTF

V: TRBV19
J: TRBJ2-5
D: -
size: few
DNA: TGTGCCAGTAGTGTAAGGCTTCCAGGGTGGGGAGAGACCCAGTACTTC
CDR3: CASSVRLPGWGETQYF

V: TRBV20-1
J: TRBJ1-2
D: -
size: many
DNA: TGCAGTGCTAGGTTGGGGTACTATGGCTACACCTTC
CDR3: CSARLGYYGYTF

V: TRBV2
J: TRBJ1-5
D: TRBD1
size: -
DNA: TGTGCCAGCGGCCGGACAGGGCCCAATCAGCCCCAGCATTTT
CDR3: CASGRTGPNQPQHF

V: TRBV7-2
J: TRBJ2-3
D: TRBD2
size: -
DNA: TGTGCCAGCAGCTTAATAGGGGGCGGACTAGCGGGGGGTGCAGATACGCAGTATTTT
CDR3: CASSLIGGGLAGGADTQYF

V: TRBV7-2
J: TRBJ1-3
D: -
size: many
DNA: TGTGCCAGCAACAACCCCCAGGGCTCTGGAAACACCATATATTTT
CDR3: CASNNPQGSGNTIYF

V: TRBV6-5
J: TRBJ1-2
D: -
size: many
DNA: TGTGCCAGCAGTTACTCGTTTACGGGTAACTATGGCTACACCTTC
CDR3: CASSYSFTGNYGYTF

V: TRBV9
J: TRBJ2-2
D: -
size: many
DNA: TGTGCCAGCAGCGTAGACCCGTGGCGGACCGGGGAGCTGTTTTTT
CDR3: CASSVDPWRTGELFF

V: TRBV29-1
J: TRBJ2-7
D: TRBD1
size: many
DNA: TGCAGCGTTATGGTAAGACAGGGGGACTACGAGCAGTACTTC
CDR3: CSVMVRQGDYEQYF

V: TRBV6-1
J: TRBJ2-2
D: -
size: many
DNA: TGTGCCAGCATTAACAGCCTAAACACCGGGGAGCTGTTTTTT
CDR3: CASINSLNTGELFF

V: TRBV24-1
J: TRBJ1-2
D: -
size: -
DNA: TGTGCCACCAGTGATGCACAGGAGAACTATGGCTACACCTTC
CDR3: CATSDAQENYGYTF

V: TRBV11-2
J: TRBJ1-2
D: -
size: many
DNA: TGTGCCAGCAGCTTAGATCCAGGGAACTATGGCTACACCTTC
CDR3: CASSLDPGNYGYTF

V: TRBV20-1
J: TRBJ1-3
D: -
size: -
DNA: TGCAGTGCCGTAAGGGACACGTACTCTGGAAACACCATATATTTT
CDR3: CSAVRDTYSGNTIYF

V: TRBV7-8
J: TRBJ1-2
D: -
size: many
DNA: TGTGCCAGCAGCTTAGCGATGGCAGTAAACTATGGCTACCCCTTC
CDR3: CASSLAMAVNYGYPF

V: TRBV6-2/TRBV6-3
J: TRBJ2-5
D: TRBD2
size: many
DNA: TGTGCCAGCAGTTACTCGGCTCTAGCGGGAGATCAAGAGACCCAGTACTTC
CDR3: CASSYSALAGDQETQYF

V: TRBV20-1
J: TRBJ1-5
D: -
size: many
DNA: TGCAGTGCTAGAAAAGGAGACAGACGCGGTCAGCCCCAGCATTTT
CDR3: CSARKGDRRGQPQHF

V: TRBV7-2
J: TRBJ2-5
D: -
size: many
DNA: TGTGCCAGCAGCCCTTATGATGTCGGCCAAGAGACCCAGTACTTC
CDR3: CASSPYDVGQETQYF

V: TRBV9
J: TRBJ2-1
D: -
size: many
DNA: TGTGCCAGCAGCCCTGGGGGGGCCGGTGCCTACAATGAGCAGTTCTTC
CDR3: CASSPGGAGAYNEQFF

V: TRBV5-5
J: TRBJ1-6
D: TRBD1
size: few
DNA: TGTGCCAGCAGCGCCGACAGGGCGCCCTATAATTCGCCCCTCCACTTT
CDR3: CASSADRAPYNSPLHF

V: TRBV5-6
J: TRBJ2-5
D: -
size: -
DNA: TGTGCCAGCACCCTGGGGGGGGCCCTGGAGACCCAGTACTTC
CDR3: CASTLGGALETQYF

V: TRBV5-4
J: TRBJ2-3
D: -
size: -
DNA: -
CDR3: CASSFYICSARIAGGPGLTDTQYF

V: TRBV6-5
J: TRBJ1-1
D: -
size: -
DNA: TGTGCCAGCAGTTACCGACCAGGGGATAGGAACACTGAAGCTTTCTTT
CDR3: CASSYRPGDRNTEAFF

V: TRBV6-4
J: TRBJ2-2
D: -
size: -
DNA: TGTGCCAGCAGTAGCGATAGGACAGGGGAGCTGTTTTTT
CDR3: CASSSDRTGELFF